A selection of T cell receptor beta chains follows, all from one sample in a study of shared T cell receptors in the human thymus. Assay: immunoSEQ multiplex PCR; the TCRdb copy retains only in-frame clones and omits some. The repertoire has hundreds of thousands of clones, 85% to 95% of them found once; the top ten carry 0.015% to 0.025%. What was sequenced was thymocytes. These receptors all come from a human donor. The CDR3 runs from the conserved cysteine through the conserved F or W. A D gene is named only where the DNA matches it firmly. The listing skips clone size in some rows; elsewhere it reads once, few, many or a size class.

D	J	size	V	CDR3	DNA
NA	TRBJ2-7	NA	TRBV6-5	CASSYSGVVYEQYF	TGTGCCAGCAGTTACTCCGGTGTGGTGTACGAGCAGTACTTC
NA	TRBJ2-7	once	TRBV19	CASRGPSYEQYF	TGTGCCAGTAGAGGACCTTCCTACGAGCAGTACTTC
NA	TRBJ1-2	NA	TRBV11-2	CASSLFGVRGGLDYGYTF	TGTGCCAGCAGCTTATTCGGAGTGCGGGGGGGATTGGACTATGGCTACACCTTC
NA	TRBJ1-1	NA	TRBV5-1	CASSSGGCPVHTEAFF	TGCGCCAGCAGCTCCGGGGGCTGTCCGGTTCACACTGAAGCTTTCTTT
NA	TRBJ2-5	NA	TRBV11-2	CASSWGRTGVAETQYF	TGTGCCAGCAGCTGGGGACGTACGGGAGTTGCAGAGACCCAGTACTTC
TRBD1	TRBJ1-5	NA	TRBV10-2	CASSESGTGSQPQHF	TGCGCCAGCAGTGAGTCGGGGACAGGGAGTCAGCCCCAGCATTTT
NA	TRBJ2-6	NA	TRBV5-1	CASSLSGLNSGANVLTF	TGCGCCAGCAGCCTCTCAGGACTTAACTCTGGGGCCAACGTCCTGACTTTC
TRBD2	TRBJ2-5	NA	TRBV27	CASSRGLPLYQETQYF	TGTGCCAGCAGTCGGGGACTACCGTTGTACCAAGAGACCCAGTACTTC
TRBD1	TRBJ2-7	NA	TRBV11-3	CASSPEGGLCYEQYF	TGTGCCAGCAGCCCCGAAGGGGGCTTGTGCTACGAGCAGTACTTC
NA	TRBJ2-5	NA	TRBV7-8	CASSTPRVETQYF	TGTGCCAGCAGCACGCCTAGGGTAGAGACCCAGTACTTC
NA	TRBJ2-3	NA	TRBV7-2	CASSLAGWRVGLDTQYF	TGTGCCAGCAGCTTAGCGGGCTGGCGGGTGGGGCTGGATACGCAGTATTTT
NA	TRBJ1-1	NA	TRBV4-2	CASSQDRINTEAFF	TGTGCCAGCAGCCAGGACAGAATCAACACTGAAGCTTTCTTT
TRBD2	TRBJ2-3	NA	TRBV19	CASSLEREGLDTQYF	TGTGCCAGTAGCCTTGAGCGGGAGGGGCTAGATACGCAGTATTTT
NA	TRBJ2-1	NA	TRBV5-6	CASSSFLDGDTSSYNEQFF	TGTGCCAGCAGCTCTTTCCTTGACGGCGATACCTCCTCCTACAATGAGCAGTTCTTC
NA	TRBJ2-7	NA	TRBV9	CASSVNGIKGDSYEQYF	TGTGCCAGCAGCGTAAACGGTATAAAGGGGGACTCCTACGAGCAGTACTTC
NA	TRBJ1-2	NA	TRBV7-2	CASSLGTGANYGYTF	TGTGCCAGCAGCTTAGGTACGGGGGCGAACTATGGCTACACCTTC
NA	TRBJ2-7	NA	TRBV28	CASSPRERVDEQYF	TGTGCCAGCAGCCCGAGGGAGAGGGTAGACGAGCAGTACTTC
NA	TRBJ2-3	NA	TRBV7-3	CASSLTEHSDTQYF	TGTGCCAGCAGCTTAACGGAGCACTCGGATACGCAGTATTTT
NA	TRBJ1-2	NA	TRBV10-2	CASRGTPNRRGNGNGYTF	TGCGCCAGCAGGGGGACACCCAACCGCAGGGGAAACGGGAATGGCTACACCTTC
NA	TRBJ2-7	NA	TRBV7-6	CASSLVEQVIGAPGSYEQYF	TGTGCCAGCAGCTTAGTTGAACAAGTCATCGGGGCCCCTGGGAGCTACGAGCAGTACTTC
TRBD2	TRBJ2-1	NA	TRBV30	CAWSLPLRGSSYNEQFF	TGTGCCTGGAGCCTTCCCCTACGCGGGAGCTCCTACAATGAGCAGTTCTTC
NA	TRBJ2-7	NA	TRBV6-1	CASSERLPGVGYEQYF	TGTGCCAGCAGTGAAAGACTTCCTGGGGTAGGCTACGAGCAGTACTTC
TRBD2	TRBJ2-1	NA	TRBV28	CASSHRPREAYNEQFF	TGTGCCAGCAGTCACCGTCCTCGGGAGGCATACAATGAGCAGTTCTTC
NA	TRBJ1-1	NA	TRBV11-2	CASSLGRYLQGRGATEAFF	TGTGCCAGCAGCTTAGGCCGTTACCTACAGGGCCGGGGCGCCACTGAAGCTTTCTTT
NA	TRBJ2-2	NA	TRBV7-8	CASSIGRVGVNTGELFF	TGTGCCAGCAGCATAGGCCGTGTAGGGGTTAACACCGGGGAGCTGTTTTTT
TRBD2	TRBJ2-1	NA	TRBV4-2	CASSPTPGTSDNEQFF	TGTGCCAGCAGCCCAACTCCCGGGACTAGCGACAATGAGCAGTTCTTC
TRBD1	TRBJ1-1	NA	TRBV29-1	CSGGHPGTENTEAFF	TGCAGCGGTGGCCATCCCGGGACAGAGAACACTGAAGCTTTCTTT
NA	TRBJ2-7	NA	TRBV7-9	CASSLGDTRTYEQYF	TGTGCCAGCAGCTTAGGGGACACCCGAACCTACGAGCAGTACTTC
NA	TRBJ2-1	NA	TRBV5-6	CASSLGSSYNEQFF	TGTGCCAGCAGCTTGGGGAGCTCCTACAATGAGCAGTTCTTC
TRBD1	TRBJ2-7	NA	TRBV6-1	CASSEGVGQGSYEQYF	TGTGCCAGCAGTGAAGGGGTGGGACAGGGATCCTACGAGCAGTACTTC
NA	TRBJ2-1	NA	TRBV7-8	CASPEGNEQFF	TGTGCCAGCCCCGAGGGGAATGAGCAGTTCTTC
NA	TRBJ2-7	NA	TRBV5-3	CARSILLQDEYF	TGTGCCAGAAGCATACTACTACAGGACGAGTACTTC
NA	TRBJ1-2	NA	TRBV18	CASSPCPRGYTF	TGTGCCAGCTCACCCTGCCCTCGAGGCTACACCTTC
TRBD2	TRBJ2-3	NA	TRBV5-6	CASSFIAGREYF	TGTGCCAGCAGCTTCATAGCGGGACGGGAGTATTTT
TRBD2	TRBJ2-7	NA	TRBV4-1	CASSQDSGSVSYEQYF	TGCGCCAGCAGCCAAGACAGCGGGAGTGTGTCCTACGAGCAGTACTTC
TRBD1	TRBJ1-5	NA	TRBV7-9	CASSLGTGSSGSNQPQHF	TGTGCCAGCAGCTTGGGGACAGGGAGTTCTGGGAGCAATCAGCCCCAGCATTTT
TRBD1	TRBJ1-3	NA	TRBV7-9	CASSRGRQGVNTIYF	TGTGCCAGCAGCCGCGGACGACAGGGAGTCAACACCATATATTTT
NA	TRBJ1-4	NA	TRBV6-4	CASSDSPRVATNEKLFF	TGTGCCAGCAGTGACTCGCCTAGGGTGGCAACTAATGAAAAACTGTTTTTT
NA	TRBJ2-3	NA	TRBV27	CASSPHEDTQYF	TGTGCCAGCAGTCCCCACGAAGATACGCAGTATTTT
NA	TRBJ2-3	NA	TRBV14	CASSQDEREISYCADTQYF	TGTGCCAGCAGCCAAGACGAGCGAGAGATCAGTTATTGCGCAGATACGCAGTATTTT